The rows below give T cell receptor beta chains drawn from one sample of a study of blood T cells in healthy people across ages. Each CDR3 protein is one row after TCRdb ran MiXCR on the 5' RACE reads. The sample lists over 600,000 distinct CDR3 sequences, about 61% seen once, with more than 25% in the top ten. The specimen sequenced was blood. The receptors were gathered from a middle-aged man in good health. Each CDR3 is given without its conserved first and last residue. A D gene is named only where the DNA matches it firmly.

d_call: TRBD1; v_call: TRBV25-1; j_call: TRBJ2-3; cdr3_aa: ASSEDGQGVTDTQY
d_call: .; v_call: TRBV6-2/TRBV6-3; j_call: TRBJ1-2; cdr3_aa: ASSFNSGRNYGYT
d_call: TRBD2; v_call: TRBV20-1; j_call: TRBJ2-7; cdr3_aa: SARPQAGGSYEQY
d_call: .; v_call: TRBV7-9; j_call: .; cdr3_aa: ASSRVGIYEQY
d_call: TRBD2; v_call: TRBV20-1; j_call: TRBJ2-1; cdr3_aa: SARSGVAGGSEQF
d_call: .; v_call: TRBV12-3/TRBV12-4; j_call: TRBJ1-5; cdr3_aa: ASSLIIGYQPQH
d_call: TRBD2; v_call: TRBV5-6; j_call: TRBJ2-7; cdr3_aa: ASSLNGVAGGGEQY
d_call: .; v_call: TRBV6-1; j_call: TRBJ2-3; cdr3_aa: ASISRRDSTDTQY
d_call: .; v_call: TRBV7-9; j_call: TRBJ2-1; cdr3_aa: ASSLALTSMDEQF
d_call: TRBD2; v_call: TRBV29-1; j_call: TRBJ2-1; cdr3_aa: SVARLGDYDNEQF
d_call: .; v_call: TRBV7-8; j_call: TRBJ1-5; cdr3_aa: ASSLLVRNSNQPQH
d_call: .; v_call: TRBV7-9; j_call: TRBJ2-1; cdr3_aa: ASSLDGEQF
d_call: TRBD1; v_call: TRBV4-1; j_call: TRBJ1-2; cdr3_aa: ASSQGQGQGNYGYT
d_call: TRBD2; v_call: TRBV12-3/TRBV12-4; j_call: TRBJ2-5; cdr3_aa: ASSGGRIETQY